A selection of T cell receptor beta chains follows, all from one sample in a study of cytotoxic CD8 clonotypes in ibrutinib-treated CLL. The repertoire was sequenced with immunoSEQ multiplex PCR; TCRdb's copy has only in-frame clones and lacks some. This repertoire shows approximately 45,000 clones, around 70% found once; its top ten account for roughly 13%. Specimen: PBMCs, collected after 12 months of ibrutinib treatment. The receptors shown here come from a human donor with chronic lymphocytic leukemia. CDR3s include the opening cysteine and the closing phenylalanine or tryptophan. Each record gives: J gene, V gene, D gene, clone size, CDR3 protein, CDR3 DNA. D genes are given only for firm matches. Part of the rows lack a size; the others show once, few, many or a class for expanded clones.

>TRBJ2-4|TRBV5-1|NA|NA
CASAKTGAIKNIQYF
TGCGCCAGCGCAAAGACCGGTGCAATCAAAAACATTCAGTACTTC
>TRBJ2-1|TRBV7-7|NA|once
CASSQRGGIGEQFF
TGTGCTAGCAGCCAAAGGGGGGGCATTGGTGAGCAGTTCTTC
>TRBJ2-7|TRBV2|NA|NA
CAIPSVWDFAGTYEQYF
TGTGCCATACCGTCTGTATGGGATTTTGCAGGTACCTACGAGCAGTACTTC
>TRBJ1-1|TRBV4-1|TRBD1|few
CASSQYTGGTEAFF
TGCGCCAGCAGCCAATACACAGGGGGCACTGAAGCTTTCTTT
>TRBJ1-3|TRBV27|NA|NA
CASSLVGGRTSGNTIYF
TGTGCCAGCAGTTTAGTAGGGGGGAGGACATCCGGAAACACCATATATTTT
>TRBJ1-6|TRBV5-1|NA|NA
CASSLEPSSYNSPLHF
TGCGCCAGCAGCCTAGAACCGAGCTCCTATAATTCACCCCTCCACTTT
>TRBJ1-5|TRBV5-1|TRBD1|once
CASSLTGGGQPQHF
TGCGCCAGCAGCTTGACAGGGGGCGGTCAGCCCCAGCATTTT
>TRBJ1-2|TRBV2|NA|NA
CASSGPGTALNYGYTF
TGTGCCAGCAGTGGGCCGGGGACGGCGCTAAACTATGGCTACACCTTC
>TRBJ2-2|TRBV5-4|NA|NA
CASSLPRGAETGELFF
TGTGCCAGCAGCTTGCCGAGGGGGGCCGAGACCGGGGAGCTGTTTTTT
>TRBJ1-1|TRBV28|NA|once
CASSLPQGHNTEAFF
TGTGCCAGCAGTTTGCCTCAGGGACATAACACTGAAGCTTTCTTT
>TRBJ1-2|TRBV5-1|TRBD1|medium-sized
CASREPGQGNGYTF
TGCGCCAGCAGAGAACCGGGACAGGGGAATGGCTACACCTTC
>TRBJ2-3|TRBV6-1|TRBD2|NA
CASSDPTLAPNLGDTQYF
TGTGCCAGCAGTGACCCCACACTAGCGCCAAACCTCGGAGATACGCAGTATTTT
>TRBJ2-5|TRBV9|NA|NA
CASSAKEETQYF
TGTGCCAGCAGCGCTAAAGAAGAGACCCAGTACTTC
>TRBJ1-2|TRBV6-5|NA|few
CASSYSDREGGYTF
TGTGCCAGCAGTTACTCGGACAGAGAAGGTGGCTACACCTTC
>TRBJ1-2|TRBV28|NA|NA
CASSFSGRDWGYTF
TGTGCCAGCAGTTTCTCAGGGCGGGATTGGGGCTACACCTTC
>TRBJ2-1|TRBV27|TRBD2|once
CASSPIPAGGTELDEQFF
TGTGCCAGCAGCCCGATTCCGGCGGGGGGTACGGAGCTCGATGAGCAGTTCTTC
>TRBJ2-2|TRBV25-1|NA|NA
CASKYTGELFF
TGTGCCAGCAAATACACCGGGGAGCTGTTTTTT
>TRBJ1-1|TRBV6-6|TRBD1|once
CASTINRDRGFEAFF
TGTGCCAGCACCATAAACAGGGACAGGGGGTTTGAAGCTTTCTTT
>TRBJ1-2|TRBV6-5|TRBD1|few
CASSGDRNYGYTF
TGTGCCAGCAGCGGGGACAGGAACTATGGCTACACCTTC
>TRBJ1-1|TRBV4-1|NA|once
CASSQQTGIGTEAFF
TGCGCCAGCAGCCAACAGACCGGGATAGGTACTGAAGCTTTCTTT
>TRBJ2-1|TRBV21-1|NA|NA
CASSSTWGSYNEQFF
TGTGCCAGCAGCTCCACTTGGGGGTCCTACAATGAGCAGTTCTTC
>TRBJ2-7|TRBV2|NA|NA
CASGMTEYYEQYF
TGTGCCAGCGGAATGACAGAGTACTACGAGCAGTACTTC